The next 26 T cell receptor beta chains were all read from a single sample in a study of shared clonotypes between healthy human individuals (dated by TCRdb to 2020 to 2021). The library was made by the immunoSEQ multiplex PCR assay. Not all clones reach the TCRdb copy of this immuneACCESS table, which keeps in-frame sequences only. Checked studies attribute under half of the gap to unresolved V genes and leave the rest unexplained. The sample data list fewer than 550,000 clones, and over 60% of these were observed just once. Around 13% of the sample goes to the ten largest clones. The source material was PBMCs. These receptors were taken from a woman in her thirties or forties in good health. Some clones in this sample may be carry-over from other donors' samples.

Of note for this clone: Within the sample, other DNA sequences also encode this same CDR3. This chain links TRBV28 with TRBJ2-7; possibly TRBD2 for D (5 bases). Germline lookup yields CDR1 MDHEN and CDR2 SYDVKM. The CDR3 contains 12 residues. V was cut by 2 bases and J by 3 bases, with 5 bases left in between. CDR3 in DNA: TGTGCCAGCAGTTTAAGCGGCTACGAGCAGTACTTC. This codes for CASSLSGYEQYF.

This CDR3 is CASSLEAREADTQYF. The CDR3 bases are TGTGCCAGCAGCTTAGAGGCTAGAGAGGCAGATACGCAGTATTTT. The chain couples TRBV7-2 to TRBJ2-3; D gene uncertain. Germline assignment: CDR1 SGHTA and CDR2 FQGNSA. This CDR3 region has 15 residues. The ends were cut back, 1 base at V and 4 bases at J, with 12 bases in the middle.

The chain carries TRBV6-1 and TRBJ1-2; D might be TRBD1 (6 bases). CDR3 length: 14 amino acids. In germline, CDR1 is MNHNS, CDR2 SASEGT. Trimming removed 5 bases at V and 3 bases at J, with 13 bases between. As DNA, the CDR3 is TGTGCCAGCAGTCCACCCCAGGGGTACTATGGCTACACCTTC. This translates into CASSPPQGYYGYTF.

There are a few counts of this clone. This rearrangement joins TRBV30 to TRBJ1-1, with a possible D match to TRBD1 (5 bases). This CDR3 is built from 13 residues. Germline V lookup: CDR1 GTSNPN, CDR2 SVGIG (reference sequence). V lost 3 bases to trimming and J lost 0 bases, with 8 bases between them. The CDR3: CAWSQGMNTEAFF. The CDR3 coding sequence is TGTGCCTGGAGCCAGGGAATGAACACTGAAGCTTTCTTT.

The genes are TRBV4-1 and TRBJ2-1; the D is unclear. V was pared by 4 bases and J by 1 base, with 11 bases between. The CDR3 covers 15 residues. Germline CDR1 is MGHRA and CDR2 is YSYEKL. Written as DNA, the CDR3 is TGCGCCAGCAGCCGACTCGGGTTTTCCTACAATGAGCAGTTCTTC. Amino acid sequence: CASSRLGFSYNEQFF.

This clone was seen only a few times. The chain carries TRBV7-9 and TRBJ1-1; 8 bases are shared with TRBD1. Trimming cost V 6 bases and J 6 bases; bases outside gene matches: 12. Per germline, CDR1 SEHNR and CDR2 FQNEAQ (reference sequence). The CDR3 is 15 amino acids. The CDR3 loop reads CASSPLRGRSAEAFF. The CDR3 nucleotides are TGTGCCAGCAGTCCCCTCAGGGGGCGCAGCGCTGAAGCTTTCTTT.

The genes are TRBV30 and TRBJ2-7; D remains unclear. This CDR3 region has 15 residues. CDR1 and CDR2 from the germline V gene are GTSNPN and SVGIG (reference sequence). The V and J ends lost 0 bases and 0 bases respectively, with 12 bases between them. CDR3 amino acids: CAWSVGAPSSYEQYF. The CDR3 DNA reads TGTGCCTGGAGTGTAGGCGCCCCAAGCTCCTACGAGCAGTACTTC.

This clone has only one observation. As DNA, the CDR3 is TGTGCCAGCAGCTTAGATCGAGGCAGTAAAGCGACCCAGTACTTC. Protein product: CASSLDRGSKATQYF. The rearrangement joins TRBV11-2 to TRBJ2-5; D is ambiguous. Deletions cut 0 bases from V and 7 bases from J, with 15 bases between. The CDR3 is 15 residues long. Germline CDR1 SGHAT, CDR2 FQNNGV.

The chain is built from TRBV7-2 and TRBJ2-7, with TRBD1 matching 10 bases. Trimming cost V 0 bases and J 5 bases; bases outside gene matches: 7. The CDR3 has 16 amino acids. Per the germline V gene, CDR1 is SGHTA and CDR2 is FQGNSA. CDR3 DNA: TGTGCCAGCAGCTTAGCCGGGACAGGGGTTACCCACGAGCAGTACTTC. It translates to CASSLAGTGVTHEQYF.

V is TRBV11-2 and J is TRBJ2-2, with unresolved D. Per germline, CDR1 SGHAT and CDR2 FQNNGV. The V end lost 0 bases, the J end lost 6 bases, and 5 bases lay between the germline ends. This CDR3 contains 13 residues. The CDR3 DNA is TGTGCCAGCAGCTTAGAAAGATCCGGGGAGCTGTTTTTT. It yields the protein CASSLERSGELFF.

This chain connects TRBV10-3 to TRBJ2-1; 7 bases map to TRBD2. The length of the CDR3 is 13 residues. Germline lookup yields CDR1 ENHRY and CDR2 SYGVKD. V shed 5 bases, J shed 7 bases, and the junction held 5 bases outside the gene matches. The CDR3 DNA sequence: TGTGCCATCAGTTGGGGAGGGCAAAATGAGCAGTTCTTC. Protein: CAISWGGQNEQFF.

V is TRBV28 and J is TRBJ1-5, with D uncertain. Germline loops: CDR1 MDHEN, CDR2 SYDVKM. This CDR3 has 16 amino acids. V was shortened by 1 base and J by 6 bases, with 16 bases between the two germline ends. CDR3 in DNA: TGTGCCAGCAGTTTATCAGTTGGCGGGCGGATTCAGCCCCAGCATTTT. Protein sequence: CASSLSVGGRIQPQHF. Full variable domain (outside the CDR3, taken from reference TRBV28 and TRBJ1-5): DVKVTQSSRYLVKRTGEKVFLECVQDMDHENMFWYRQDPGLGLRLIYFSYDVKMKEKGDIPEGYSVSREKKERFSLILESASTNQTSMYLCASSLSVGGRIQPQHFGDGTRLSIL.

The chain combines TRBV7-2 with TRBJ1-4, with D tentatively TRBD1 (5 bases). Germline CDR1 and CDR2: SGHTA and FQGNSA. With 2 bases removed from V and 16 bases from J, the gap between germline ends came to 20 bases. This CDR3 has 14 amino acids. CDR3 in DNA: TGTGCCAGCAGCTTAACGCGGGACGGCAGGGAGCGGTTTTTT. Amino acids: CASSLTRDGRERFF.

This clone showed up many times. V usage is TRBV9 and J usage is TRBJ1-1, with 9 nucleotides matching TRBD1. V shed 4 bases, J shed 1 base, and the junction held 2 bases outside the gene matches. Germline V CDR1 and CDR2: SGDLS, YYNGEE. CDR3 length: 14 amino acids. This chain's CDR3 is CASSQTGGNTEAFF. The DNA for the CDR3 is TGTGCCAGCAGCCAGACAGGGGGGAACACTGAAGCTTTCTTT.

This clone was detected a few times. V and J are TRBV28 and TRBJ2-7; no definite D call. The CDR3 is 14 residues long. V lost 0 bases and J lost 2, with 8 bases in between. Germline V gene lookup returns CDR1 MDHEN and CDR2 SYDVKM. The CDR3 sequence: CASSLWKTPYEQYF. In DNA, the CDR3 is TGTGCCAGCAGTTTATGGAAAACACCCTACGAGCAGTACTTC.

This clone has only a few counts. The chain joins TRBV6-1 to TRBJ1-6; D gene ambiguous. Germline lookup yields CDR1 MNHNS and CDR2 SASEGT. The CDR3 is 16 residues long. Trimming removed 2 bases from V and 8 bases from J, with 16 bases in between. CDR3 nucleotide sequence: TGTGCCAGCAGTGAACATTCCGCCGCGGCGGATTCACCCCTCCACTTT. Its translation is CASSEHSAAADSPLHF.

CDR3 sequence reads: CASSHRGAETQYF. In nucleotides, the CDR3 is TGTGCCAGCAGCCACAGGGGAGCAGAGACCCAGTACTTC. The chain combines TRBV7-3 with TRBJ2-5, with TRBD1 identical over 7 bases. The CDR3 runs to 13 residues. After removal of 5 bases from V and 4 bases from J, the junction contained 4 bases not matched to a gene. Germline V CDR1 and CDR2: SGHTA, FQGTGA.

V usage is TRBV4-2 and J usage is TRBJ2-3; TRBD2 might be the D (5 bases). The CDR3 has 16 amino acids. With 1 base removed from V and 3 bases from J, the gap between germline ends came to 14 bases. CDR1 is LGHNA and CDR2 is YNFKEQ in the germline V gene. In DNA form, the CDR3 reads TGTGCCAGCAGCCAAGGTTCGGGAAGTTTTACAGATACGCAGTATTTT. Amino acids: CASSQGSGSFTDTQYF.

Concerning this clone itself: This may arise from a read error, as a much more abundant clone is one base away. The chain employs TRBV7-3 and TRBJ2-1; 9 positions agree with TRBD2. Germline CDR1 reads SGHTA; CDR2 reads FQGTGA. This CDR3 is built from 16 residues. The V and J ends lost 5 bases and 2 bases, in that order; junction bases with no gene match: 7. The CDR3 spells CASSPPGTSTYNEQFF. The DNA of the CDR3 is TGTGCCAGCAGCCCCCCCGGGACTAGCACCTACAATGAGCAGTTCTTC.

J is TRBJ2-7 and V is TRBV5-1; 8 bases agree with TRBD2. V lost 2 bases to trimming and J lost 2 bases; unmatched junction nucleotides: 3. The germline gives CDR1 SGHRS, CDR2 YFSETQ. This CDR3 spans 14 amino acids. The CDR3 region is CASSFTSGAYEQYF. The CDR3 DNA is TGCGCCAGCAGCTTTACTAGCGGAGCCTACGAGCAGTACTTC.

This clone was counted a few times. The CDR3, as DNA: TGTGCCAGCAGCGTAGTCGGCGGGAGGACCTACAATGAGCAGTTCTTC. Its translation is CASSVVGGRTYNEQFF. This chain links TRBV9 with TRBJ2-1; 8 bases align to TRBD2. The V segment lost 0 bases and the J segment 2 bases; nucleotides outside the gene matches: 4. CDR3 size: 16 residues. Germline lookup yields CDR1 SGDLS and CDR2 YYNGEE. Using reference TRBV9 and TRBJ2-1 for the parts outside the CDR3, the full variable domain is DSGVTQTPKHLITATGQRVTLRCSPRSGDLSVYWYQQSLDQGLQFLIQYYNGEERAKGNILERFSAQQFPDLHSELNLSSLELGDSALYFCASSVVGGRTYNEQFFGPGTRLTVL.

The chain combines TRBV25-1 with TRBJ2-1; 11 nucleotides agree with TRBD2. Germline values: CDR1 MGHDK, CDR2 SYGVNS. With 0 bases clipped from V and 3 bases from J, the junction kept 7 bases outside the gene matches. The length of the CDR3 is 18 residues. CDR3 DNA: TGTGCCAGCAGTGAATATAAAAGGACTAGCGGGCTCTACAATGAGCAGTTCTTC. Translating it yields CASSEYKRTSGLYNEQFF.

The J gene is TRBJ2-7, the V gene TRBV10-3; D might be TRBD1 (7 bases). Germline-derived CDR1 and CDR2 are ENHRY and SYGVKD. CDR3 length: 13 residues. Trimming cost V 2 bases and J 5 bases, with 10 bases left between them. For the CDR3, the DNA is TGTGCCATCAGTGAGGCCAGGGGGGACGAGCAGTACTTC. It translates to CAISEARGDEQYF.

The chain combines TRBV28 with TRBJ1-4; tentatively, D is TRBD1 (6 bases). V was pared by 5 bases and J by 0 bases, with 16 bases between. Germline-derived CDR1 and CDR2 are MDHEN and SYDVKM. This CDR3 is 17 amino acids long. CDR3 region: CASSPPGTLATNEKLFF. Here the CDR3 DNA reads TGTGCCAGCAGTCCCCCCGGGACACTTGCAACTAATGAAAAACTGTTTTTT.

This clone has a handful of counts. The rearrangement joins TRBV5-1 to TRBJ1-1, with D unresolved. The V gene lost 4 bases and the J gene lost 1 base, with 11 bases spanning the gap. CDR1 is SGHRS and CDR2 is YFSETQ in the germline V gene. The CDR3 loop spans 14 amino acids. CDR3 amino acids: CASSAGDSNTEAFF. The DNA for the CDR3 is TGCGCCAGCAGCGCAGGAGATTCGAACACTGAAGCTTTCTTT. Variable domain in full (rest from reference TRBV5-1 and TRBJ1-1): KAGVTQTPRYLIKTRGQQVTLSCSPISGHRSVSWYQQTPGQGLQFLFEYFSETQRNKGNFPGRFSGRQFSNSRSEMNVSTLELGDSALYLCASSAGDSNTEAFFGQGTRLTVV.

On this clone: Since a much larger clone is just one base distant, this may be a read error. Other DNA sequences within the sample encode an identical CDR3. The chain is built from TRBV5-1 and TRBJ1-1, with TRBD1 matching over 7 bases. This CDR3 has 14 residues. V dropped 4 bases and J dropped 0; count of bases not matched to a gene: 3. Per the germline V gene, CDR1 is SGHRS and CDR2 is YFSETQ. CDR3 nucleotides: TGCGCCAGCAGCCTCGGGACAGTGAACACTGAAGCTTTCTTT. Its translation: CASSLGTVNTEAFF.